Here is one T cell receptor (beta chain) with its context. Sequenced by immunoSEQ multiplex PCR; TCRdb stores in-frame clones only, minus some. In the table there are some 87,000 clones, around 80% of which are singletons. The data were obtained in a study of blood T cell repertoires in COVID-19. Study-level background: There were acute and convalescent COVID-19 samples, and they came from the United States, Italy and Spain.

Germline V gene sequence: CDR1 SGHKS, CDR2 YYEKEE (reference sequence). V lost 2 bases to trimming and J lost 1 base; unmatched junction nucleotides: 2. This CDR3 contains 14 residues. The chain couples TRBV5-5 to TRBJ1-2; 7 bases are shared with TRBD1. This clonotype originated in a man older than 75 with active or convalescent COVID-19. Sequencing was performed on peripheral blood. The CDR3: CASSFRDSNYGYTF. CDR3 DNA: TGTGCCAGCAGCTTCCGGGACAGTAACTATGGCTACACCTTC.